The 29 T cell receptor beta chains in this list originate from one sample, sequenced in a study of blood T cell repertoires in COVID-19. TCRdb's copy holds only in-frame clones and misses some; the assay was immunoSEQ multiplex PCR. The data hold about 55,000 clones, with about nine tenths observed a single time. The sample was peripheral blood. The receptors were gathered from a man aged 60-69 years with active COVID-19.

The V and J genes are TRBV5-1 and TRBJ1-1; maybe TRBD1 (6 bases). Germline CDR1 SGHRS, CDR2 YFSETQ. The CDR3 consists of 15 residues. V shed 0 bases and J shed 1 base, with 10 bases lying between them. The CDR3 reads CASSLAGTWNTEAFF. DNA for the CDR3: TGCGCCAGCAGCTTGGCTGGGACATGGAACACTGAAGCTTTCTTT.

This sequence joins TRBV27 and TRBJ1-2; unclear D gene. The germline gives CDR1 MNHEY, CDR2 SMNVEV (reference sequence). The V end was cut by 7 bases, the J end by 3 bases, with 24 bases between. The CDR3 totals 17 residues. CDR3 sequence: CASTPGWRDRSDYGYTF. DNA for the CDR3: TGTGCCAGCACCCCAGGTTGGAGGGATAGGTCGGACTATGGCTACACCTTC.

The genes are TRBV3-1 (or the pseudogene TRBV3-2) and TRBJ2-7; D gene unclear. This CDR3 region has 14 residues. V was pared by 0 bases and J by 2 bases, with 8 bases between. Germline V gene sequence: CDR1 LGHDT, CDR2 YNNKEL (reference sequence). The CDR3 spells CASSQDRLPYEQYF. Written as DNA, the CDR3 is TGTGCCAGCAGCCAAGACAGGTTGCCCTACGAGCAGTACTTC.

The chain has TRBV28 and TRBJ1-6; possibly TRBD1 for D (6 bases). V lost 9 bases, J lost 7 bases, and 13 bases lay in between. Germline CDR1 reads MDHEN; CDR2 reads SYDVKM. The CDR3 consists of 13 residues. The CDR3 bases are TGTGCCAGTAACCGGGACACAAATTCACCCCTCCACTTT. Translating gives CASNRDTNSPLHF.

The chain has TRBV6-6 and TRBJ2-7, with D perhaps matching TRBD1 (5 bases). The V gene lost 2 bases and the J gene lost 2 bases, with 10 bases spanning the gap. CDR1 and CDR2 (germline): MNHNY, SVGAGI (reference sequence). The CDR3 runs 14 residues. CDR3 coding DNA: TGTGCCAGCAGTTACGGCCAGGGCACCTACGAGCAGTACTTC. Residues: CASSYGQGTYEQYF.

About this clone itself: At one boundary the junction diverges from the germline segment, which might be a read error. Other nucleotide sequences from this sample produce the same CDR3. The chain has TRBV3-1 (or the pseudogene TRBV3-2) and TRBJ1-1; possibly TRBD1 for D (6 bases). This CDR3 is 13 amino acids long. CDR1 is LGHDT, CDR2 YNNKEL, per germline (reference sequence). The DNA for the CDR3 is TGTGCCAGCAGCCTTCAGGGGAACACTGAAGCTTTTTTT. This sequence encodes CASSLQGNTEAFF.

The chain carries TRBV11-2 and TRBJ2-7; D is possibly TRBD2 (5 bases). Deletions cut 1 base from V and 0 bases from J, with 16 bases between. This CDR3 region has 17 residues. Germline lookup yields CDR1 SGHAT and CDR2 FQNNGV. CDR3 amino acids: CASSLASVGVSSYEQYF. The CDR3 bases are TGTGCCAGCAGCTTAGCGTCGGTCGGGGTTAGCTCCTACGAGCAGTACTTC.

The chain couples TRBV19 to TRBJ1-1; D remains ambiguous. V was trimmed by 7 bases and J by 10 bases, leaving 19 bases between them. Germline V gene data show CDR1 as LNHDA and CDR2 as SQIVND (reference sequence). The CDR3 runs 13 residues. CDR3 amino acids: CASTPSSGDRAFF. CDR3 nucleotides: TGTGCCAGTACCCCTAGTTCCGGGGATAGAGCTTTCTTT.

The chain carries TRBV5-1 and TRBJ1-4, with 7 bases matching TRBD1. Germline CDR1 SGHRS, CDR2 YFSETQ. V was clipped by 4 bases and J by 5 bases; unmatched bases: 2. The CDR3 runs to 13 residues. Written as DNA, the CDR3 is TGCGCCAGCAGCGGGACAGACAATGAAAAACTGTTTTTT. Residues: CASSGTDNEKLFF.

This clone was counted once. The V and J genes are TRBV7-8 and TRBJ1-1; TRBD1 agrees at 7 bases. This CDR3 spans 13 amino acids. J was trimmed by 4 bases and V by 3 bases; bases with no gene match: 2. Per germline, CDR1 SGHVS and CDR2 FQNEAQ. This chain's CDR3 is CASSLTGTTEAFF. CDR3 DNA: TGTGCCAGCAGCTTGACAGGGACCACTGAAGCTTTCTTT.

The rearrangement joins TRBV29-1 to TRBJ2-4; D remains unclear. Trimming took 1 base from V and 7 from J, leaving 5 bases between them. Germline V gives CDR1 SQVTM, CDR2 ANQGSEA. The CDR3 totals 11 residues. The chain's CDR3 is CSVEVSNIQYF. The DNA for the CDR3 is TGCAGCGTTGAAGTATCGAACATTCAGTACTTC.

This chain links TRBV9 with TRBJ1-2; the D gene is possibly TRBD1 (6 bases). CDR3 length: 17 residues. The V end was cut by 0 bases, the J end by 4 bases, with 19 bases between. CDR1 and CDR2 (germline): SGDLS, YYNGEE. The CDR3, as DNA: TGTGCCAGCAGCGTAGGATGGGCGGCGGGGGCGGGCTATGGCTACACCTTC. Its protein product is CASSVGWAAGAGYGYTF.

J is TRBJ2-7 and V is TRBV18; maybe TRBD1 (6 bases). Trimming took 3 bases from V and 3 from J, leaving 18 bases between them. CDR3 size: 16 residues. Germline CDR1 KGHSH, CDR2 LQKENI. The chain's CDR3 is CASSPRIRGVRYEQYF. CDR3 in DNA: TGTGCCAGCTCACCTAGGATCAGGGGAGTCCGCTACGAGCAGTACTTC.

This clone was observed once. The chain couples TRBV5-1 to TRBJ2-5, with 8 bases fitting TRBD2. Per germline, CDR1 SGHRS and CDR2 YFSETQ. With V trimmed by 0 bases and J by 4 bases, 5 bases remained unmatched. This CDR3 spans 15 amino acids. The CDR3 nucleotides are TGCGCCAGCAGCTTGGGGCTAGCGGGCGGAGAGACCCAGTACTTC. Translating gives CASSLGLAGGETQYF.

The V and J genes are TRBV7-2 and TRBJ2-2; D may be TRBD2 (5 bases). CDR1 is SGHTA and CDR2 is FQGNSA in the germline V gene. This CDR3 comprises 15 residues. V lost 2 bases and J lost 4, with 11 bases in between. CDR3 loop: CASSLLLVRTGELFF. The CDR3 bases are TGTGCCAGCAGCTTATTACTAGTACGCACCGGGGAGCTGTTTTTT.

The rearrangement joins TRBV29-1 to TRBJ2-7, with 7 bases fitting TRBD1. Per the germline V gene, CDR1 is SQVTM and CDR2 is ANQGSEA. This CDR3 spans 12 amino acids. V lost 6 bases and J lost 6; bases outside the gene matches: 8. In DNA, the CDR3 is TGCAGCGTCCGTCGGGACAGCCGCGAGCAGTACTTC. Its translation is CSVRRDSREQYF.

The chain recombines TRBV4-1 with TRBJ2-7; 7 bases fit TRBD1. Looked up from germline, CDR1 is MGHRA and CDR2 is YSYEKL. The CDR3 has 15 amino acids. V trimming: 4 bases; J trimming: 3 bases; junction bases outside the gene matches: 9. CDR3 region: CASSPSRDRNYEQYF. The CDR3 coding sequence is TGCGCCAGCAGCCCCAGTCGGGACAGAAACTACGAGCAGTACTTC.

The V call is TRBV5-6, the J call TRBJ2-5; 14 bases match TRBD2. The CDR3 contains 15 residues. The V gene's germline CDR1 is SGHDT and CDR2 YYEEEE. The J segment lost 4 bases and the V segment lost 4 bases, leaving 3 bases of the junction unmatched. Written as DNA, the CDR3 is TGTGCCAGCAGCACCGGGACTAGCGGGAGAGAGACCCAGTACTTC. Protein: CASSTGTSGRETQYF.

The genes are TRBV4-1 and TRBJ2-1; 15 bases align to TRBD2. J was trimmed by 8 bases and V by 4 bases; bases with no gene match: 3. The CDR3 is 15 residues long. The germline gives CDR1 MGHRA, CDR2 YSYEKL. CDR3 DNA: TGCGCCAGCAGCCCGGGACTAGCGGGAGGAGATGAGCAGTTCTTC. This sequence encodes CASSPGLAGGDEQFF.

The chain is built from TRBV18 and TRBJ2-2; maybe TRBD2 (5 bases). V lost 2 bases and J 0 bases, leaving 10 bases between the germline ends. Germline V gene lookup returns CDR1 KGHSH and CDR2 LQKENI. The CDR3 consists of 16 residues. Here the CDR3 reads CASSPALASNTGELFF. In nucleotides, the CDR3 is TGTGCCAGCTCACCAGCTTTAGCGTCGAACACCGGGGAGCTGTTTTTT.

J is TRBJ2-5 and V is TRBV20-1; TRBD2 is a possible D gene (6 bases). CDR3 length: 11 residues. Per germline, CDR1 DFQATT and CDR2 SNEGSKA (reference sequence). Trimming took off 7 bases at V and 7 bases at J, with 13 bases between the two ends. CDR3 residues: CSGGDGGTQYF. DNA for the CDR3: TGCAGTGGGGGGGACGGGGGGACCCAGTACTTC.

J is TRBJ1-5 and V is TRBV30; D is perhaps TRBD1 (6 bases). Trimming pared 3 bases from V and 7 bases from J, leaving 13 bases between. This CDR3 comprises 13 residues. Germline-derived CDR1 and CDR2 are GTSNPN and SVGIG (reference sequence). The CDR3 here is CAWRAGVGQPQHF. CDR3 bases: TGTGCCTGGAGGGCAGGGGTTGGACAGCCCCAGCATTTT.

V is TRBV27 and J is TRBJ2-1; TRBD1 agrees at 9 bases. The CDR3 runs to 13 residues. V lost 5 bases to trimming and J lost 9 bases; unmatched junction nucleotides: 5. Per germline, CDR1 MNHEY and CDR2 SMNVEV (reference sequence). The DNA of the CDR3 is TGTGCCAGCAGTCACACAGGGGGCATTGAGCAGTTCTTC. It codes for CASSHTGGIEQFF.

V gene TRBV5-1 combines with J gene TRBJ2-5, with 8 bases aligning to TRBD2. Germline CDR1 SGHRS, CDR2 YFSETQ. V was pared by 5 bases and J by 5 bases, with 11 bases of the junction left unmatched. This CDR3 is built from 15 residues. The CDR3 DNA follows: TGCGCCAGCAGTTTAGCGGGGAGGCTAGCGGAGACCCAGTACTTC. Its translation: CASSLAGRLAETQYF.

This clone was counted between two and nine times. The CDR3 DNA reads as TGTGCCAGCAGGGTTAGCGGGGCCCCCACAGATACGCAGTATTTT. It codes for CASRVSGAPTDTQYF. J is TRBJ2-3 and V is TRBV27; 8 positions match TRBD2. V trimming: 6 bases; J trimming: 2 bases; junction bases outside the gene matches: 7. The CDR3 has 15 residues. The V gene's germline CDR1 is MNHEY and CDR2 SMNVEV (reference sequence).

The chain employs TRBV6-4 and TRBJ2-1, with TRBD2 matching over 12 bases. The CDR3 runs 21 residues. The germline V gene encodes CDR1 MRHNA and CDR2 SNTAGT. Trimming took 1 base from V and 0 from J; bases not matched to a gene: 13. CDR3 sequence: CASSDYRTSGTLESSYNEQFF. CDR3 coding DNA: TGTGCCAGCAGTGACTATCGGACTAGCGGGACCCTTGAGAGCTCCTACAATGAGCAGTTCTTC.

The chain recombines TRBV6-5 with TRBJ2-5; 8 bases fit TRBD1. Germline CDR1 is MNHEY and CDR2 is SVGAGI. The J segment lost 4 bases and the V segment lost 8 bases, leaving 6 bases of the junction unmatched. This CDR3 has 13 amino acids. In DNA form, the CDR3 reads TGTGCCAGCTCAGGGGGCGGAGGAGAGACCCAGTACTTC. Its protein product is CASSGGGGETQYF.

The chain couples TRBV2 to TRBJ2-3; 10 bases line up with TRBD2. Trimming at V came to 2 bases and at J to 9 bases, leaving 8 bases not matched to a gene. CDR1 is SNHLY and CDR2 is FYNNEI in the germline V gene. The CDR3 consists of 15 residues. CDR3 nucleotide sequence: TGTGCCAGCAGTGAACAAGCGGGAGGGCCATGGACGCAGTATTTT. It translates to CASSEQAGGPWTQYF. Complete variable domain (other parts from reference TRBV2 and TRBJ2-3): EPEVTQTPSHQVTQMGQEVILRCVPISNHLYFYWYRQILGQKVEFLVSFYNNEISEKSEIFDDQFSVERPDGSNFTLKIRSTKLEDSAMYFCASSEQAGGPWTQYFGPGTRLTVL.

The gene calls are TRBV13 and TRBJ2-7; 10 bases fit TRBD1. The CDR3 covers 13 residues. The V segment lost 4 bases and the J segment 6 bases; nucleotides outside the gene matches: 3. Germline-derived CDR1 and CDR2 are PRHDT and FYEKMQ (reference sequence). The CDR3 is CASSSTGGGEQYF. CDR3 DNA: TGTGCCAGCAGCTCGACAGGGGGCGGCGAGCAGTACTTC.